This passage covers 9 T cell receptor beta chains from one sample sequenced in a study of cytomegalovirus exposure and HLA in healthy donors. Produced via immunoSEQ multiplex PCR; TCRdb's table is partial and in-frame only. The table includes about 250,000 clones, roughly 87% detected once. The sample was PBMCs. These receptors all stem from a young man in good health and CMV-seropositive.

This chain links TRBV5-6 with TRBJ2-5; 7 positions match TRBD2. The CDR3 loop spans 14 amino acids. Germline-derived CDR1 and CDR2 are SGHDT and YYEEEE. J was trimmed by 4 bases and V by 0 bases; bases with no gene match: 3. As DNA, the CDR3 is TGTGCCAGCAGCTTGGAAGGACTAGGAGAGACCCAGTACTTC. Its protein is CASSLEGLGETQYF.

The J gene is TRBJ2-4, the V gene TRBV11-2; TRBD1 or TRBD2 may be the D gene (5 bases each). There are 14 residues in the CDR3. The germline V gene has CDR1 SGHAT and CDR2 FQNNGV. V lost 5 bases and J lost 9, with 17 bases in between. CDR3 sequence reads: CASSLRTQGSIQYF. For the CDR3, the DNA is TGTGCCAGCAGCCTCCGGACACAAGGGAGCATTCAGTACTTC.

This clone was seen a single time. For the CDR3, the DNA is TGCGCCAGCAGCTTGGGACAGGGTTCGAGCGAGCAGTTCTTC. Its translation: CASSLGQGSSEQFF. The rearrangement joins TRBV5-1 to TRBJ2-1, with 7 bases aligning to TRBD1. Looked up from germline, CDR1 is SGHRS and CDR2 is YFSETQ. The junction had 7 bases not matched to a gene; V was cut back by 0 bases and J by 10 bases. The CDR3 is made up of 14 amino acids. The full variable domain, completed using reference TRBV5-1 and TRBJ2-1, is KAGVTQTPRYLIKTRGQQVTLSCSPISGHRSVSWYQQTPGQGLQFLFEYFSETQRNKGNFPGRFSGRQFSNSRSEMNVSTLELGDSALYLCASSLGQGSSEQFFGPGTRLTVL.

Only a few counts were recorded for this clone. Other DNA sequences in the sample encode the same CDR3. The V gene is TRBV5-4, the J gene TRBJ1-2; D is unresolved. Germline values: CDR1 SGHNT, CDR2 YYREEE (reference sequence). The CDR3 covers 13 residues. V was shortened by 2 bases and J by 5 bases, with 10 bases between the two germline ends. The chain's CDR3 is CASSLGGDYGYTF. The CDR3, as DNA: TGTGCCAGCAGCTTAGGCGGGGATTATGGCTACACCTTC. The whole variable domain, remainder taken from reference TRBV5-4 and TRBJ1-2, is ETGVTQSPTHLIKTRGQQVTLRCSSQSGHNTVSWYQQALGQGPQFIFQYYREEENGRGNFPPRFSGLQFPNYSSELNVNALELDDSALYLCASSLGGDYGYTFGSGTRLTVV.

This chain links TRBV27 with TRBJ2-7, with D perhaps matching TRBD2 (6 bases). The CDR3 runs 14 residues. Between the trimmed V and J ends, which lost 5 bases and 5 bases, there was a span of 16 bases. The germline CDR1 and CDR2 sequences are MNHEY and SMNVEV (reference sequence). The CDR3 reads CASSPLGGVHEQYF. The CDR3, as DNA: TGTGCCAGCAGTCCCCTAGGCGGGGTCCACGAGCAGTACTTC.

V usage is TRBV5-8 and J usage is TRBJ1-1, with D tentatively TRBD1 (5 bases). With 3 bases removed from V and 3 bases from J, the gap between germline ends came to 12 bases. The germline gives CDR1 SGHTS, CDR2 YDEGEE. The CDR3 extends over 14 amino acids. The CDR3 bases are TGTGCCAGCAGCTGGCGGGGGAGGGACACTGAAGCTTTCTTT. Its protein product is CASSWRGRDTEAFF.

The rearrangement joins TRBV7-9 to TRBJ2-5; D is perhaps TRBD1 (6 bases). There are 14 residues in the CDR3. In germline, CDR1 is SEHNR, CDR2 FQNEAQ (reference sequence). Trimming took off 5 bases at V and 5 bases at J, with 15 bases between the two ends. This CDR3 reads CASSTGSTGETQYF. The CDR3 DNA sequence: TGTGCCAGCAGCACCGGAAGTACAGGGGAGACCCAGTACTTC.

In DNA form, the CDR3 reads TGTGCCAGCACCAAACGGGGTTCTAACTATGGCTACACCTTC. Residues: CASTKRGSNYGYTF. V and J are TRBV28 and TRBJ1-2, with D uncertain. V lost 7 bases and J 0 bases, leaving 12 bases between the germline ends. From germline, CDR1 is MDHEN and CDR2 SYDVKM. The CDR3 runs to 14 residues.

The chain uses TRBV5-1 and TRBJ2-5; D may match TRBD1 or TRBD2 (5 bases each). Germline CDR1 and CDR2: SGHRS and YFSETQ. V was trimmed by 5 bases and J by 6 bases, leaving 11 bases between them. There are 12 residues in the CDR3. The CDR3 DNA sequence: TGCGCCAGCAGTGCAGAGGGGCAGACCCAGTACTTC. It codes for CASSAEGQTQYF.